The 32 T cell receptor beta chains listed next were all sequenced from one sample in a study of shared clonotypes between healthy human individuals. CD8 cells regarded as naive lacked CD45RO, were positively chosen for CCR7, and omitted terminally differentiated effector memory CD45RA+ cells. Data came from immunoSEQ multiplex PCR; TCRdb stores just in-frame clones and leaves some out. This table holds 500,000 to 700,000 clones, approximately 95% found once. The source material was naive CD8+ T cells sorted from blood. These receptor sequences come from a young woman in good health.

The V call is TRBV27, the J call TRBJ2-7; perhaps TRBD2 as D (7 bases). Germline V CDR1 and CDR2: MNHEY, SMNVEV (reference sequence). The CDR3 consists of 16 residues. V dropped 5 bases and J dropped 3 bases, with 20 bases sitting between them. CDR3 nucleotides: TGTGCCAGCAGTCAACGGGGGGCCCCATCCCTCTACGAGCAGTACTTC. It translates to CASSQRGAPSLYEQYF.

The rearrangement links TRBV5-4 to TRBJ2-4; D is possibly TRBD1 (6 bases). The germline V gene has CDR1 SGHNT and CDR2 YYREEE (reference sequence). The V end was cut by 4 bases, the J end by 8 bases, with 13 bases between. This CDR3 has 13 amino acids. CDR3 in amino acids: CASSVRDNDIQYF. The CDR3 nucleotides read TGTGCCAGCAGCGTCCGGGACAACGACATTCAGTACTTC.

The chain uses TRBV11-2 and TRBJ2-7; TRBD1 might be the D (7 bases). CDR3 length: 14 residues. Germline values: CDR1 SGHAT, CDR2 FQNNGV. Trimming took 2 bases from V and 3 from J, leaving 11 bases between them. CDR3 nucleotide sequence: TGTGCCAGCAGCTTATGGGGGGACAGCTACGAGCAGTACTTC. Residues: CASSLWGDSYEQYF.

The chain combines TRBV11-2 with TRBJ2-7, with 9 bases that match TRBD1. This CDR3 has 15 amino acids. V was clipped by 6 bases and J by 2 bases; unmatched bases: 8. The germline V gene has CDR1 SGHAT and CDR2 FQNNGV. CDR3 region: CASRPGTGKAYEQYF. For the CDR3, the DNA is TGTGCCAGCAGACCGGGGACAGGGAAGGCCTACGAGCAGTACTTC.

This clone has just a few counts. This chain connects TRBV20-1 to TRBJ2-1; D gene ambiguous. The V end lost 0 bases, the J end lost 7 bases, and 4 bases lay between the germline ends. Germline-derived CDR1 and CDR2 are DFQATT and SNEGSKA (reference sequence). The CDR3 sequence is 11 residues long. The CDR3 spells CSARDWNEQFF. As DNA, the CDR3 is TGCAGTGCTAGAGATTGGAATGAGCAGTTCTTC.

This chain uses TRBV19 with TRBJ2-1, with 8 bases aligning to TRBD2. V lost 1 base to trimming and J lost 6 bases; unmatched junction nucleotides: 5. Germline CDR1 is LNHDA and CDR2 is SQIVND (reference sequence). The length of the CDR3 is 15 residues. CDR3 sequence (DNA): TGTGCCAGTAGTATAGCGGGAGGGCCTCCCAATGAGCAGTTCTTC. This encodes CASSIAGGPPNEQFF. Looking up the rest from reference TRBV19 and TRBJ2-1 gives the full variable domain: DGGITQSPKYLFRKEGQNVTLSCEQNLNHDAMYWYRQDPGQGLRLIYYSQIVNDFQKGDIAEGYSVSREKKESFPLTVTSAQKNPTAFYLCASSIAGGPPNEQFFGPGTRLTVL.

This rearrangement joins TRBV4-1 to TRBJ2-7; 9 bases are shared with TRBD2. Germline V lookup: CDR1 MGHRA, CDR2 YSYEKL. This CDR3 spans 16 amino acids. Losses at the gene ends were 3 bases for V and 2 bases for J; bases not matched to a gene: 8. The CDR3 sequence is CASSHSTSGSTYEQYF. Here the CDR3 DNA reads TGCGCCAGCAGCCATAGTACTAGCGGGTCAACCTACGAGCAGTACTTC.

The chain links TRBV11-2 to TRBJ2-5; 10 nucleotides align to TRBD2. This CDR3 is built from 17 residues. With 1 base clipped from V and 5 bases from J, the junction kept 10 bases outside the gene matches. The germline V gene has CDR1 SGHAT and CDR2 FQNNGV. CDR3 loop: CASSLVFQAGGKETQYF. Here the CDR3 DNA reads TGTGCCAGCAGCTTAGTATTCCAAGCGGGAGGGAAGGAGACCCAGTACTTC. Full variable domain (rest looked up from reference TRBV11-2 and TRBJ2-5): EAGVAQSPRYKIIEKRQSVAFWCNPISGHATLYWYQQILGQGPKLLIQFQNNGVVDDSQLPKDRFSAERLKGVDSTLKIQPAKLEDSAVYLCASSLVFQAGGKETQYFGPGTRLLVL.

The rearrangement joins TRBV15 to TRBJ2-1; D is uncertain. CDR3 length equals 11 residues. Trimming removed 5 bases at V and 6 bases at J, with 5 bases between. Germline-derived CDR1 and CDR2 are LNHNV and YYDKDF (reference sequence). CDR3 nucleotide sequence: TGTGCCACCAGCGACTCCAATGAGCAGTTCTTC. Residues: CATSDSNEQFF.

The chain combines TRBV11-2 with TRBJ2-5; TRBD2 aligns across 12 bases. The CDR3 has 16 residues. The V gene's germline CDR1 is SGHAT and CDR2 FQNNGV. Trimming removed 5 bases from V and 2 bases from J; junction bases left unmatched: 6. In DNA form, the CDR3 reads TGTGCCAGCAGCACTTGGACTAGCGGGATACAAGAGACCCAGTACTTC. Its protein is CASSTWTSGIQETQYF.

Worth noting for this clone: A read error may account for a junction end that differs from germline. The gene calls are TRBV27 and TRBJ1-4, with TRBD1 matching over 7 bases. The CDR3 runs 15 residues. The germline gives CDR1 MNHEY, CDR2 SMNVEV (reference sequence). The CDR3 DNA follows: TGTGCCGGCAGTCCCCGACAGGGCGCAGATGAAAAACTGTTTTTT. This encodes CAGSPRQGADEKLFF. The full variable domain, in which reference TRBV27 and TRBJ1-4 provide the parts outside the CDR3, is EAQVTQNPRYLITVTGKKLTVTCSQNMNHEYMSWYRQDPGLGLRQIYYSMNVEVTDKGDVPEGYKVSRKEKRNFPLILESPSPNQTSLYFCAGSPRQGADEKLFFGSGTQLSVL.

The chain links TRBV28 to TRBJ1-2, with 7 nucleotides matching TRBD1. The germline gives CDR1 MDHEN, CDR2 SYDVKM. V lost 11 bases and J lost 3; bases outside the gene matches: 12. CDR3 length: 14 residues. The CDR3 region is CAVSSGQRDYGYTF. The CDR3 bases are TGTGCCGTGAGTTCGGGACAGAGGGACTATGGCTACACCTTC.

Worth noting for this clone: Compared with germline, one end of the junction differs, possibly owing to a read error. CDR3 sequence: CASRLRAGAYEQYF. CDR3 coding DNA: TGCGCCAGCCGCTTGCGGGCGGGAGCATACGAGCAGTACTTC. The rearrangement joins TRBV5-1 to TRBJ2-7, with 7 bases matching TRBD2. The CDR3 length is 14 residues. Germline CDR1 SGHRS, CDR2 YFSETQ.

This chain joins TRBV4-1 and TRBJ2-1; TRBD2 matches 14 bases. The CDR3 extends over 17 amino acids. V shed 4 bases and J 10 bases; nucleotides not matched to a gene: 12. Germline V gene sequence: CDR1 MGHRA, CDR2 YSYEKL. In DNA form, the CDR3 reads TGCGCCAGCAGCCTACCGCAGACTAGCGGGAGGGCGATCGAGCAGTTCTTC. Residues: CASSLPQTSGRAIEQFF.

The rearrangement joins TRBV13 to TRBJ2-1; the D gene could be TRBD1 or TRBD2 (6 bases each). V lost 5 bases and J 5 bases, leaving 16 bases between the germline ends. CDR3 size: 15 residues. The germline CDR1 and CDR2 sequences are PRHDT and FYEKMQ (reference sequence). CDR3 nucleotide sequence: TGTGCCAGCAGCATAATCGGGGGCGGTGACAATGAGCAGTTCTTC. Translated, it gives CASSIIGGGDNEQFF.

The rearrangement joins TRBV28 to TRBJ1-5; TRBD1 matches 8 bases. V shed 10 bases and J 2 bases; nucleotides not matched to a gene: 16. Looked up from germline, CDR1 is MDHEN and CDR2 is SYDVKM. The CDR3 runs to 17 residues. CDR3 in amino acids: CATVRVMTGEGNQPQHF. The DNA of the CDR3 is TGTGCCACGGTCCGGGTGATGACAGGGGAGGGCAATCAGCCCCAGCATTTT.

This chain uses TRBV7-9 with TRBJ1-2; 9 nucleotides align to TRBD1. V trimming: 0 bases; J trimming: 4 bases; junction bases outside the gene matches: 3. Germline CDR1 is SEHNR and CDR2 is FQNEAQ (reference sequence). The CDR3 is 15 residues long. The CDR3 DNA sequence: TGTGCCAGCAGCTTAGCGACAGGGGGGACCTATGGCTACACCTTC. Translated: CASSLATGGTYGYTF.

In DNA form, the CDR3 reads TGTGCCATCAGTGATTTCCGGACAGGGTGGCACGAGCAGTACTTC. It specifies CAISDFRTGWHEQYF. The J gene is TRBJ2-7, the V gene TRBV10-3, with TRBD1 matching 8 bases. CDR1 ENHRY and CDR2 SYGVKD come from the germline V gene. With 3 bases clipped from V and 5 bases from J, the junction kept 9 bases outside the gene matches. This CDR3 region has 15 residues.

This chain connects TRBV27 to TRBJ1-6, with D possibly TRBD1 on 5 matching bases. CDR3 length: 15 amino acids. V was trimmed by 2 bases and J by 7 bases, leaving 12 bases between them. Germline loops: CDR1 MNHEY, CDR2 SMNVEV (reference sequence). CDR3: CASSLSAGSNSPLHF. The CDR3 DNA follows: TGTGCCAGCAGTTTAAGCGCAGGGTCCAATTCACCCCTCCACTTT.

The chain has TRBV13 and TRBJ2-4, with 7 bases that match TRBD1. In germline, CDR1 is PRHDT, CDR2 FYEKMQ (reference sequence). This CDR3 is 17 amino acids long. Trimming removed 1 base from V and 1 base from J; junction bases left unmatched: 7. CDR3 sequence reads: CASSLDGQDYAKNIQYF. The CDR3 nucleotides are TGTGCCAGCAGCTTAGACGGACAGGATTACGCCAAAAACATTCAGTACTTC.

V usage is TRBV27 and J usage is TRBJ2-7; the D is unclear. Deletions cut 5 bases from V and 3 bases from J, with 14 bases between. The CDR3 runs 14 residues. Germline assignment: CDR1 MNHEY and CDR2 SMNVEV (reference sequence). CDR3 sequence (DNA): TGTGCCAGCAGTCCCCGAGGTTGGGGCTACGAGCAGTACTTC. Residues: CASSPRGWGYEQYF.

As DNA, the CDR3 is TGTGCCAGCAGTGACCGATACGGAGCTGAAGCTTTCTTT. Translated, it gives CASSDRYGAEAFF. This sequence joins TRBV27 and TRBJ1-1; D remains ambiguous. Looked up from germline, CDR1 is MNHEY and CDR2 is SMNVEV (reference sequence). CDR3 length: 13 amino acids. Trimming cost V 5 bases and J 6 bases, with 13 bases left between them.

In DNA form, the CDR3 reads TGTGCCAGCAGTTTCGGTAGCGGGAGGTTACCTAGCACAGATACGCAGTATTTT. The encoded protein is CASSFGSGRLPSTDTQYF. The V and J genes are TRBV28 and TRBJ2-3; 10 positions match TRBD2. Per the germline V gene, CDR1 is MDHEN and CDR2 is SYDVKM. There are 18 residues in the CDR3. V lost 3 bases and J lost 0; bases outside the gene matches: 9. The full variable domain, rest sourced from reference TRBV28 and TRBJ2-3, is DVKVTQSSRYLVKRTGEKVFLECVQDMDHENMFWYRQDPGLGLRLIYFSYDVKMKEKGDIPEGYSVSREKKERFSLILESASTNQTSMYLCASSFGSGRLPSTDTQYFGPGTRLTVL.

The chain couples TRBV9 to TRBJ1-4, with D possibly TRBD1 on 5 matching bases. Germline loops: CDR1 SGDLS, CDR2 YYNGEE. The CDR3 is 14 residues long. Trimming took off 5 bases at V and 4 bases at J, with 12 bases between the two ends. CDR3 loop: CASSTGTDNEKLFF. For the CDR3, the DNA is TGTGCCAGCAGTACCGGGACGGATAATGAAAAACTGTTTTTT.

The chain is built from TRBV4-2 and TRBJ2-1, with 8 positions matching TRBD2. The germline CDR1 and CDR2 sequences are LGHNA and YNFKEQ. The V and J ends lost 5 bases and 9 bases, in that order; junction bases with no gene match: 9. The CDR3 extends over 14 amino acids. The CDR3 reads CASSESGRAGEQFF. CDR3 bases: TGTGCCAGCAGCGAATCCGGGAGGGCGGGTGAGCAGTTCTTC.

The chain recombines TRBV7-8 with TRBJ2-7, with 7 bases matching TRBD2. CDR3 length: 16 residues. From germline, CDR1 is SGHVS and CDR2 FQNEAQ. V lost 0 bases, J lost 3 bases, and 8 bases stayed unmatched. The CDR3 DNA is TGTGCCAGCAGCTTAGCCGGGACTATCCCACTCTACGAGCAGTACTTC. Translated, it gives CASSLAGTIPLYEQYF.

CDR3 DNA: TGTGCCAGCACCTCCCGCGGGGGCTCCTACAATGAGCAGTTCTTC. The encoded protein is CASTSRGGSYNEQFF. The chain uses TRBV13 and TRBJ2-1; 7 nucleotides line up with TRBD2. The CDR3 spans 15 residues. J lost 0 bases, V lost 7 bases, and 6 bases had no gene match. Germline-derived CDR1 and CDR2 are PRHDT and FYEKMQ (reference sequence).

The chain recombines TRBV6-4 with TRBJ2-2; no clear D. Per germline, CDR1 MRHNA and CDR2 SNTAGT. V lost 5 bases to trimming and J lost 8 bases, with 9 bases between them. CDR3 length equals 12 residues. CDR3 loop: CASSYMGGELFF. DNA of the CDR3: TGTGCCAGCAGTTACATGGGGGGGGAGCTGTTTTTT.

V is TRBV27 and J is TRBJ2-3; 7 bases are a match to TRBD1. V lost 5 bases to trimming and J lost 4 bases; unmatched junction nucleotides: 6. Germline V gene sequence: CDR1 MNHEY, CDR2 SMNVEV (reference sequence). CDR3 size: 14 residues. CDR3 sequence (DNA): TGTGCCAGCAGTCAAGGGACAGAGTCAGATACGCAGTATTTT. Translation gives CASSQGTESDTQYF.

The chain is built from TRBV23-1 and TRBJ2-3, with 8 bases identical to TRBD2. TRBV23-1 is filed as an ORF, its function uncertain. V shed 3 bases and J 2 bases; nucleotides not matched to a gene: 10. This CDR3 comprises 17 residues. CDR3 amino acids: CASSQGPLADFTDTQYF. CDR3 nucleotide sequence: TGCGCCAGCAGTCAGGGCCCACTAGCGGACTTCACAGATACGCAGTATTTT.

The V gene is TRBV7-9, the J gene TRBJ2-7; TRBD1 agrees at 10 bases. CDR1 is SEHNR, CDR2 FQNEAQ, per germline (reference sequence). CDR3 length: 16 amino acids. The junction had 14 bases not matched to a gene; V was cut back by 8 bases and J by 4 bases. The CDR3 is CASSPGTGVWGYEQYF. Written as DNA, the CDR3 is TGTGCCAGCTCCCCCGGGACAGGGGTTTGGGGTTACGAGCAGTACTTC.

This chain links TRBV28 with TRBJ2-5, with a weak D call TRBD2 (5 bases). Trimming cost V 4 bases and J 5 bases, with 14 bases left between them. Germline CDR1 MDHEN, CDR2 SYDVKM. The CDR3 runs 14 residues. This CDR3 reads CASSYGLLPETQYF. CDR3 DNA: TGTGCCAGCAGTTACGGACTGTTGCCCGAGACCCAGTACTTC.